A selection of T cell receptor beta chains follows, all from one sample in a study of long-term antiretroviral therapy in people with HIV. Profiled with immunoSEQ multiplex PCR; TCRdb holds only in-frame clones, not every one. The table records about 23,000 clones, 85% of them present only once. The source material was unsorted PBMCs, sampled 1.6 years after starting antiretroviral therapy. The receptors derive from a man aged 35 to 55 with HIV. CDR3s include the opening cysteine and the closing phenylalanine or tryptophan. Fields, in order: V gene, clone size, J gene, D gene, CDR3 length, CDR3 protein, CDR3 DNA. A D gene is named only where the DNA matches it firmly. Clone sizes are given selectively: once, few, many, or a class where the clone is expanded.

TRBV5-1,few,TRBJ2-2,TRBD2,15,CASSLTSGNTGELFF,TGCGCCAGCAGCTTAACTAGCGGGAACACCGGGGAGCTGTTTTTT
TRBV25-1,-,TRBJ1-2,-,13,CASSESEPSYYTF,TGTGCCAGCAGTGAATCTGAGCCCTCATACTACACCTTC
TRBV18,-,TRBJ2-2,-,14,CASSPGQHTGELFF,TGTGCCAGCTCACCAGGGCAGCACACCGGGGAGCTGTTTTTT
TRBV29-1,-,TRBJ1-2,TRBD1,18,CSVEDLWRGHAAINGYTF,TGCAGCGTTGAAGATCTTTGGAGGGGGCATGCGGCTATAAATGGCTACACCTTC
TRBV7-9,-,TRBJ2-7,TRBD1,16,CASSPGVGQGDYEQYF,TGTGCCAGCAGCCCCGGGGTCGGGCAGGGGGACTACGAGCAGTACTTC
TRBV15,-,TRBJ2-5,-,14,CATMSPTTQETQYF,TGTGCCACCATGAGTCCTACCACCCAAGAGACCCAGTACTTC
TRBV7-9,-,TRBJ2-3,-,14,CASSLAEGPDTQYF,TGTGCCAGCAGCTTAGCTGAGGGCCCAGATACGCAGTATTTT
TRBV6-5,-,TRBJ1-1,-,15,CASSYLGGMNTEAFF,TGTGCCAGCAGTTACTTAGGCGGAATGAACACTGAAGCTTTCTTT
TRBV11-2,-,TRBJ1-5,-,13,CASSLNGYQPQHF,TGTGCCAGCAGCTTAAACGGATATCAGCCCCAGCATTTT
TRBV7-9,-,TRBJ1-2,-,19,CASSLGFFEGVIANYGYTF,TGTGCCAGCAGCTTAGGATTTTTCGAGGGGGTAATCGCTAACTATGGCTACACCTTC
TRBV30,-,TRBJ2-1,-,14,CAWSAAVGGNEQFF,TGTGCCTGGAGTGCCGCAGTGGGCGGCAATGAGCAGTTCTTC
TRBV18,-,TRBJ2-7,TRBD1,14,CASSPLPDRGEQYF,TGTGCCAGCTCACCACTCCCTGACAGGGGCGAGCAGTACTTC
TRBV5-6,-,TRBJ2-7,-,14,CASSFRPSGYEQYF,TGTGCCAGCAGCTTTCGTCCTTCCGGCTACGAGCAGTACTTC
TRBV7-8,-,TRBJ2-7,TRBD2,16,CASSPGLAGGAHEQYF,TGTGCCAGCAGCCCGGGACTAGCGGGGGGGGCCCACGAGCAGTACTTC
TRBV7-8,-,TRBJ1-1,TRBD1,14,CASSSGQINTEAFF,TGTGCCAGCAGCTCGGGACAGATAAACACTGAAGCTTTCTTT
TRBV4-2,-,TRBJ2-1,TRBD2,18,CASSQAGGMRGAAGEQFF,TGTGCCAGCAGCCAAGCTGGGGGGATGCGGGGGGCCGCGGGTGAGCAGTTCTTC
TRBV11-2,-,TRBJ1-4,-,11,CASGLNEKLFF,TGTGCCAGCGGTTTGAATGAAAAACTGTTTTTT
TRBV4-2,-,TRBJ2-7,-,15,CASSQDGVGESEQYF,TGTGCCAGCAGCCAAGATGGGGTTGGAGAGTCCGAGCAGTACTTC
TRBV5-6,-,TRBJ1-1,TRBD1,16,CASSWELDRGNTEAFF,TGTGCCAGCAGCTGGGAACTGGACAGGGGGAACACTGAAGCTTTCTTT
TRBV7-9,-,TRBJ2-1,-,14,CASSLGSSYNEQFF,TGTGCCAGCAGCTTAGGGAGCTCCTACAATGAGCAGTTCTTC
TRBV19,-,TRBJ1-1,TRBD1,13,CASSMIGGGEAFF,TGTGCCAGTAGTATGATAGGGGGCGGTGAAGCTTTCTTT
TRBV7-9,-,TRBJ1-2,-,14,CASSAPTGTDGYTF,TGTGCCAGCAGCGCACCGACAGGAACGGATGGCTACACCTTC
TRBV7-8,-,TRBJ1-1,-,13,CASSLESNTEAFF,TGTGCCAGCAGCTTAGAGAGTAACACTGAAGCTTTCTTT
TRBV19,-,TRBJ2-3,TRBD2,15,CASTSGGERTDTQYF,TGTGCCAGTACCTCGGGGGGGGAGAGAACAGATACGCAGTATTTT
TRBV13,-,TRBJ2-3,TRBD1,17,CASSLAAQGGLTDTQYF,TGTGCCAGCAGCTTAGCCGCCCAAGGGGGCCTAACAGATACGCAGTATTTT
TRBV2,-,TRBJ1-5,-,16,CASSEAGPYSNQPQHF,TGTGCCAGCAGTGAAGCGGGCCCTTATAGCAATCAGCCCCAGCATTTT
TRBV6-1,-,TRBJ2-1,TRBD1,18,CASSATPGGETPYNEQFF,TGTGCCAGCAGTGCAACCCCAGGGGGCGAAACCCCCTACAATGAGCAGTTCTTC
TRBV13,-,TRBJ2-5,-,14,CASSLGGFQETQYF,TGTGCCAGCAGCTTAGGCGGGTTCCAAGAGACCCAGTACTTC
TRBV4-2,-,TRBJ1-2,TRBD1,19,CASSQVGGTGGGSGYGYTF,TGTGCCAGCAGCCAAGTAGGCGGGACAGGGGGTGGTAGTGGCTATGGCTACACCTTC
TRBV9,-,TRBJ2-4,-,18,CASSDRDGGALAKNIQYF,TGTGCCAGCAGCGACCGGGACGGAGGAGCGCTAGCCAAAAACATTCAGTACTTC
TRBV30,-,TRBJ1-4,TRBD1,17,CAWSVRTPGQDNEKLFF,TGTGCCTGGAGTGTACGAACTCCGGGACAGGATAATGAAAAACTGTTTTTT
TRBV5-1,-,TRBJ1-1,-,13,CASNLGMNTEAFF,TGCGCCAGCAATCTGGGTATGAACACTGAAGCTTTCTTT
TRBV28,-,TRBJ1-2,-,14,CASSAPIAVYGYTF,TGTGCCAGCAGTGCACCGATAGCAGTGTATGGCTACACCTTC
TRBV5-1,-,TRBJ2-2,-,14,CASSLTGTAGELFF,TGCGCCAGCAGCTTGACAGGAACAGCCGGGGAGCTGTTTTTT
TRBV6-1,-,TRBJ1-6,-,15,CASSERAPYNSPLHF,TGTGCCAGCAGTGAAAGGGCACCATATAATTCACCCCTCCACTTT
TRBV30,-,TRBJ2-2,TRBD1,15,CAWSVQGAATGELFF,TGTGCCTGGAGTGTACAGGGGGCGGCCACCGGGGAGCTGTTTTTT
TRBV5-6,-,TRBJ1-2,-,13,CASSSDKTGGYTF,TGTGCCAGCAGCTCCGACAAAACGGGGGGCTACACCTTC
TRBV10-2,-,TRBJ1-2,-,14,CASSSGEANYGYTF,TGCGCCAGCAGTTCAGGGGAAGCTAACTATGGCTACACCTTC
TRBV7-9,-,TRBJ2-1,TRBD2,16,CASSLIGTSPYNEQFF,TGTGCCAGCAGCTTAATAGGGACTAGTCCCTACAATGAGCAGTTCTTC
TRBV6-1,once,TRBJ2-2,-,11,CASLFTGELFF,TGTGCCAGCCTTTTCACCGGGGAGCTGTTTTTT
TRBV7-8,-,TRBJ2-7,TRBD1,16,CASSPQPGTGAYEQYF,TGTGCCAGCAGCCCGCAACCCGGGACAGGGGCCTACGAGCAGTACTTC
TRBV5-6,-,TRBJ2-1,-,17,CASTSIGSASSYNEQFF,TGTGCCAGCACCTCGATTGGTAGCGCGAGCTCCTACAATGAGCAGTTCTTC
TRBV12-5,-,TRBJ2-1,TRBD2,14,CASGFDSGFSEQFF,TGTGCTAGTGGTTTTGATAGCGGGTTCAGTGAGCAGTTCTTC
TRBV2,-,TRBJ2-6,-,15,CASMDSLSGANVLTF,TGTGCCAGCATGGACAGTCTCTCTGGGGCCAACGTCCTGACTTTC
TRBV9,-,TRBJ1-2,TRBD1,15,CASSTRAGTDYGYTF,TGTGCCAGCAGCACTCGGGCCGGGACAGACTATGGCTACACCTTC
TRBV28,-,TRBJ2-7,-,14,CASLSWKNYDEQYF,TGTGCCAGCCTCTCGTGGAAAAACTACGACGAGCAGTACTTC
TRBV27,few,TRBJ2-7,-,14,CASSLSVGAYEQYF,TGTGCCAGCAGTTTATCAGTAGGGGCCTACGAGCAGTACTTC